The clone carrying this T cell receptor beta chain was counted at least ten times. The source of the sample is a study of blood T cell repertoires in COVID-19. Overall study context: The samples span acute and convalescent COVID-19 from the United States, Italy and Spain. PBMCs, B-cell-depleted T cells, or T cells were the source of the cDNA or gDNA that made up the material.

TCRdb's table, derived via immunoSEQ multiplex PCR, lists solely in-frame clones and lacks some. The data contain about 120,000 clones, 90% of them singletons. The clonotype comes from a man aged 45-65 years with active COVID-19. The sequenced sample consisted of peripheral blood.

The CDR3 nucleotides are TGTGCCAGCAGCTTAAGGCGGACTAGCGGGGATACGCAGTATTTT. Amino acids: CASSLRRTSGDTQYF. V and J are TRBV11-2 and TRBJ2-3; 11 bases are shared with TRBD2. The CDR3 is 15 amino acids. Germline trimming cut 2 bases from V and 6 bases from J; bases unmatched to any gene: 4. CDR1 SGHAT and CDR2 FQNNGV come from the germline V gene.